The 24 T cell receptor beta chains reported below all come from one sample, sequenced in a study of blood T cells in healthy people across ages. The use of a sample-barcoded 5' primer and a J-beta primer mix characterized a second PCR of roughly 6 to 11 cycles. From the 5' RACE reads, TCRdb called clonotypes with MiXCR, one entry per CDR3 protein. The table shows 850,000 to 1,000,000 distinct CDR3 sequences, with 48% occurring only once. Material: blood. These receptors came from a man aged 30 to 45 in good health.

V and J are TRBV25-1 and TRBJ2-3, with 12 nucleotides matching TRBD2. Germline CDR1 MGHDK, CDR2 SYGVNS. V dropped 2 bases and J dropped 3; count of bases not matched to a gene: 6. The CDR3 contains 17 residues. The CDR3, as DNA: TGTGCCAGCAGTGAACATGGACTAGCGGGGTTTACAGATACGCAGTATTTT. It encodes CASSEHGLAGFTDTQYF.

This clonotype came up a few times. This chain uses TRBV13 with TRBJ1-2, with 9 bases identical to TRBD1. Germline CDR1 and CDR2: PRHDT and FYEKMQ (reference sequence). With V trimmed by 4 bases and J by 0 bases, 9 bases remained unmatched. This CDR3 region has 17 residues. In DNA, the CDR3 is TGTGCCAGCAGCTCCGCCCCGGGGACAGGGTCTAACTATGGCTACACCTTC. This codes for CASSSAPGTGSNYGYTF.

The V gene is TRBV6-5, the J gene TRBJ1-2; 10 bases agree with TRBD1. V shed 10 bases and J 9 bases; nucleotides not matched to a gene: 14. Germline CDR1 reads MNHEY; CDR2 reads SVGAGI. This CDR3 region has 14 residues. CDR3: CAISPGGTGVRYTF. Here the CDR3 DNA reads TGTGCCATCAGCCCCGGTGGGACAGGGGTTCGCTACACCTTC.

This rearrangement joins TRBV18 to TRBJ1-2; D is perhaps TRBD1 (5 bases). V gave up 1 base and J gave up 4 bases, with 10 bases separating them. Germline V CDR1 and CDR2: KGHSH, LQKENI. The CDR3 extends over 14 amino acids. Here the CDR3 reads CASSPLQGTYGYTF. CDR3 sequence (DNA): TGTGCCAGCTCACCACTGCAGGGCACCTATGGCTACACCTTC.

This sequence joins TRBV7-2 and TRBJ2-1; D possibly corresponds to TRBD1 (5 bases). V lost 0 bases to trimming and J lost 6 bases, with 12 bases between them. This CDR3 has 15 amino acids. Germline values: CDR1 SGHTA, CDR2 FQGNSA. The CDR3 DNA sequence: TGTGCCAGCAGCTTAGCCGAGCAGGGTGCCAATGAGCAGTTCTTC. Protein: CASSLAEQGANEQFF.

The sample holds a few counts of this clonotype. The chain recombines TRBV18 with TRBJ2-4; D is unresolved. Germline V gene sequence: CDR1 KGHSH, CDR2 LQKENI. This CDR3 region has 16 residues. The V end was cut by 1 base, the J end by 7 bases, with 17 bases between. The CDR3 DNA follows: TGTGCCAGCTCACCACTGAGCACAGCGACCGGGAACATTCAGTACTTC. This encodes CASSPLSTATGNIQYF.

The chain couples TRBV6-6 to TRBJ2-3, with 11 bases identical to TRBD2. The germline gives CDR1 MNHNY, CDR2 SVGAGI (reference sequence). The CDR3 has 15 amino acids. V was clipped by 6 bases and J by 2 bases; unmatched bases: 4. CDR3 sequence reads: CASRRLAGLTDTQYF. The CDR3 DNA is TGTGCCAGCAGACGACTAGCGGGACTCACAGATACGCAGTATTTT.

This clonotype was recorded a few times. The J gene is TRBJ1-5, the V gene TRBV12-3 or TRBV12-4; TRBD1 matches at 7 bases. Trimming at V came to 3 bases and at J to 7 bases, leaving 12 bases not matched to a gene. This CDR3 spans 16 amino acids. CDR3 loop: CASSFRAGGIRQPQHF. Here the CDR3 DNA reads TGTGCCAGCAGTTTCCGGGCAGGGGGTATCCGCCAGCCCCAGCATTTT.

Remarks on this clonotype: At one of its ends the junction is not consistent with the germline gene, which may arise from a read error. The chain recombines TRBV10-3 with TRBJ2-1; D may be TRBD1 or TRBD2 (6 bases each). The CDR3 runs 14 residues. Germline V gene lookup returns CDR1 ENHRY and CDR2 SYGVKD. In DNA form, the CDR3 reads TGTACCATCGGTTCTGGGGGGCTCGTAGATGAGCAGTTCTTC. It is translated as CTIGSGGLVDEQFF.

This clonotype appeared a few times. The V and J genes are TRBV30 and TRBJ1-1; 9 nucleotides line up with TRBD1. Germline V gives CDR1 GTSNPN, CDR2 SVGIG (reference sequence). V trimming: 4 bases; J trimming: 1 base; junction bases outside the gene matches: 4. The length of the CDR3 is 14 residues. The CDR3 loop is CAWNPGQGNTEAFF. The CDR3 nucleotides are TGTGCCTGGAATCCGGGACAGGGGAACACTGAAGCTTTCTTT.

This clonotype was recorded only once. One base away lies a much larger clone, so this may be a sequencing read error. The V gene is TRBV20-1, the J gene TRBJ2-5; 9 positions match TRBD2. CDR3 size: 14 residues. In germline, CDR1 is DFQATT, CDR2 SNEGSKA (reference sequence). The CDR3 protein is CSARNLAGQETRYF. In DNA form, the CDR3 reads TGCAGTGCTAGAAACCTAGCGGGGCAAGAGACCCGGTACTTC.

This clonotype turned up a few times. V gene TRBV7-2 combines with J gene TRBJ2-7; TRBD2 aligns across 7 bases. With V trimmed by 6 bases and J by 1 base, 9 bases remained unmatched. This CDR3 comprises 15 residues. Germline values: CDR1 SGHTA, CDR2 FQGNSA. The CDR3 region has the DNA TGTGCCAGCAGTCGGGACTTCGGGGGGTCCTACGAGCAGTACTTC. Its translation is CASSRDFGGSYEQYF.

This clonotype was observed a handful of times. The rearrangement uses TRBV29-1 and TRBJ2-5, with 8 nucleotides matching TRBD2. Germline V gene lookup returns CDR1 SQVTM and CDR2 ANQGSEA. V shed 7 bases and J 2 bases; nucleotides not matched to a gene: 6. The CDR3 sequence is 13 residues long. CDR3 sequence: CSGMPGGQETQYF. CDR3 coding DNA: TGCAGCGGCATGCCGGGAGGGCAAGAGACCCAGTACTTC.

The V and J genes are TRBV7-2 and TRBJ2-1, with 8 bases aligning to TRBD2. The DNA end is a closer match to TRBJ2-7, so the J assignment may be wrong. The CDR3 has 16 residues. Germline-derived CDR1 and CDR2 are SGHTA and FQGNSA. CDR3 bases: TGTGCCAGCAGCTCCGGGGGGGCTAGCTCCTACAATGAGCAGTACTTC. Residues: CASSSGGASSYNEQYF.

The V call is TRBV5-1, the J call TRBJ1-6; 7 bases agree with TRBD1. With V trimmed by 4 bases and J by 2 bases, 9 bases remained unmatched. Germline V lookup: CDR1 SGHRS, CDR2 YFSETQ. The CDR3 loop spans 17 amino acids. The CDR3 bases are TGCGCCAGCAGCACCGGGACAGTAACGACCTATAATTCACCCCTCCACTTT. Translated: CASSTGTVTTYNSPLHF.

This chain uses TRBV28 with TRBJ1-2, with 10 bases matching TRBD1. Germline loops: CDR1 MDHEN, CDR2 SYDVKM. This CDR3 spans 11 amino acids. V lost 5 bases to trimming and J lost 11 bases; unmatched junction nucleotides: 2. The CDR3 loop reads CASSGTGDYTF. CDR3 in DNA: TGTGCCAGCAGTGGGACAGGGGATTACACCTTC.

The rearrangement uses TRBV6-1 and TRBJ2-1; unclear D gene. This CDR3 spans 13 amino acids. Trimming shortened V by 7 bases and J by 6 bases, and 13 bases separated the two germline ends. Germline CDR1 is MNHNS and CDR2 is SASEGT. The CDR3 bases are TGTGCCAGCAACGGCTCCTTAGGCAATGAGCAGTTCTTC. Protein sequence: CASNGSLGNEQFF.

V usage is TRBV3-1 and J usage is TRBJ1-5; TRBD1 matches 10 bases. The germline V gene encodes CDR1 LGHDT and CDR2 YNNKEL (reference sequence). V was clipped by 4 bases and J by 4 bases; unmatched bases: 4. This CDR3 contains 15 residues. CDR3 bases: TGTGCCAGCAGCCCGGGACAGGGGTGGAATCAGCCCCAGCATTTT. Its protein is CASSPGQGWNQPQHF.

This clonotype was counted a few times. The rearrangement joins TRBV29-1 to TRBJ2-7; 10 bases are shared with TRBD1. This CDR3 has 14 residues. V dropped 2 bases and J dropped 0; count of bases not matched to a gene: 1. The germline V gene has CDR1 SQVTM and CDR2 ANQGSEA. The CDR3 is CSVERTGGSYEQYF. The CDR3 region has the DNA TGCAGCGTTGAAAGGACAGGGGGCTCCTACGAGCAGTACTTC.

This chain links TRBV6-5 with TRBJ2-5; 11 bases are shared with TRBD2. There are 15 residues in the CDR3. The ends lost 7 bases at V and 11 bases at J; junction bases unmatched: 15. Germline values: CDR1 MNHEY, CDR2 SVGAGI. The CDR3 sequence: CASTSGTSGYNEQYF. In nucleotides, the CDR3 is TGTGCCAGCACCTCCGGGACTAGCGGCTACAATGAGCAGTACTTC.

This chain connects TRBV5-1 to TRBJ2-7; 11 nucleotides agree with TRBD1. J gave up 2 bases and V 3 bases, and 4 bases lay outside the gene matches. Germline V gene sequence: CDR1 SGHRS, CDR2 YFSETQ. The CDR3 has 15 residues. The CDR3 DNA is TGCGCCAGCAGCTCAACGGGACAGGGGGCCTACGAGCAGTACTTC. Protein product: CASSSTGQGAYEQYF. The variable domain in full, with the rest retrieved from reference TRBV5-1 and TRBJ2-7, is KAGVTQTPRYLIKTRGQQVTLSCSPISGHRSVSWYQQTPGQGLQFLFEYFSETQRNKGNFPGRFSGRQFSNSRSEMNVSTLELGDSALYLCASSSTGQGAYEQYFGPGTRLTVT.

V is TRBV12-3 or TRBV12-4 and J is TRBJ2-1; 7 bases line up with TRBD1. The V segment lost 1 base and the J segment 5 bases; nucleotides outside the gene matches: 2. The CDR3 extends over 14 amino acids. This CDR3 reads CASSLGGQHNEQFF. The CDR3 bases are TGTGCCAGCAGTTTAGGGGGACAGCACAATGAGCAGTTCTTC.

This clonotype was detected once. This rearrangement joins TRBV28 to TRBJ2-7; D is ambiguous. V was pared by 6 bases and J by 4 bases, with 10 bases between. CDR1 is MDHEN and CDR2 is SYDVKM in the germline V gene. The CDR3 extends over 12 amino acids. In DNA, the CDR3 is TGTGCCAGCAGGACACCATATTACGAGCAGTACTTC. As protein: CASRTPYYEQYF.

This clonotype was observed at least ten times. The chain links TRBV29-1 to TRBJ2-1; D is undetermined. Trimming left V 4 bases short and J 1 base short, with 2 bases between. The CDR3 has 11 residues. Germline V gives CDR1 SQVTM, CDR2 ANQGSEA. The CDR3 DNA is TGCAGCGTTGCATCCTACAATGAGCAGTTCTTC. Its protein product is CSVASYNEQFF.